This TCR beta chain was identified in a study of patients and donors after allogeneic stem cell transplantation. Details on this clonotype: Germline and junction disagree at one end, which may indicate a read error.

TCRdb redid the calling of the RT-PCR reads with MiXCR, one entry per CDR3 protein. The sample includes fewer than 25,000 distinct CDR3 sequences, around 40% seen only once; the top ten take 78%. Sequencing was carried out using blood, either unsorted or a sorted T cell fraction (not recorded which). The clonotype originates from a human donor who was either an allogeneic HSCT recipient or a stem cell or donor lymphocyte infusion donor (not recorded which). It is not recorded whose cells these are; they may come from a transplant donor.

Written as DNA, the CDR3 is TGTGCCAGCAGTCTAGCGTCCCGCACAGATACGCAGTATTTT. Protein sequence: CASSLASRTDTQYF. The J gene is TRBJ2-3, the V gene TRBV12-3 or TRBV12-4, with a weak D call TRBD2 (6 bases). The CDR3 has 14 amino acids.